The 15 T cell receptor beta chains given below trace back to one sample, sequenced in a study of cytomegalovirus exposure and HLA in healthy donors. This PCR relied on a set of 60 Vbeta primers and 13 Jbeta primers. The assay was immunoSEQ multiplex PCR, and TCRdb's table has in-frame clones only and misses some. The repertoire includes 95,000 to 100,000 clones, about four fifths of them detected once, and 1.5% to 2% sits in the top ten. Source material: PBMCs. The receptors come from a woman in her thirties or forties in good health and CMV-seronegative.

CDR3 nucleotides: TGTGCCAGCAGCGTAGTGACAGGGTTTGAGCAGTTCTTC. Its protein product is CASSVVTGFEQFF. V gene TRBV9 combines with J gene TRBJ2-1, with 7 positions matching TRBD1. J gave up 9 bases and V 0 bases, and 3 bases lay outside the gene matches. The V gene's germline CDR1 is SGDLS and CDR2 YYNGEE. This CDR3 contains 13 residues.

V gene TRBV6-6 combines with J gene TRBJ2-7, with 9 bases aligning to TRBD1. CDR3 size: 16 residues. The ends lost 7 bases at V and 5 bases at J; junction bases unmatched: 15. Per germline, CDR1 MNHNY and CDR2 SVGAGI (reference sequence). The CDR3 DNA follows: TGTGCCAGCATGGGGGGGGGACAGGGAGGTTTCCACGAGCAGTACTTC. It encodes CASMGGGQGGFHEQYF.

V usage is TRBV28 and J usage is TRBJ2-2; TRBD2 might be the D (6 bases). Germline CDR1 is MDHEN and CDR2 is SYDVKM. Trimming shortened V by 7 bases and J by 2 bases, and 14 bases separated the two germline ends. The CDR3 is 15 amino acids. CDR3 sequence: CASKGGAVNTGELFF. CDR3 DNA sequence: TGTGCCAGCAAAGGAGGGGCCGTAAACACCGGGGAGCTGTTTTTT.

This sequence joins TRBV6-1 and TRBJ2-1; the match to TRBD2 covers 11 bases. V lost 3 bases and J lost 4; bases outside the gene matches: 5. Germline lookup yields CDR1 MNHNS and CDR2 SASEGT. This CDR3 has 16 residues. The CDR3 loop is CASSDLRLAGYNEQFF. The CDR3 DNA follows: TGTGCCAGCAGTGACCTCCGACTAGCGGGGTACAATGAGCAGTTCTTC.

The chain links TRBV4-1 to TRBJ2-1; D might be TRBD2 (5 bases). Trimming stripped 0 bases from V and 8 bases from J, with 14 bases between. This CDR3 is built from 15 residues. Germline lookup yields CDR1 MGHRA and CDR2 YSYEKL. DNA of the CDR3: TGCGCCAGCAGCCAAGACCGTAGAGAGGGCGATGAGCAGTTCTTC. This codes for CASSQDRREGDEQFF.

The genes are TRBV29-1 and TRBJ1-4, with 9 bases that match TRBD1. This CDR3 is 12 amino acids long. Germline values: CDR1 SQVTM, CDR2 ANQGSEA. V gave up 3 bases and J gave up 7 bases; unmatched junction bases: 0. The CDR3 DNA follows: TGCAGCGTTGAGGGACAGGGTGAAAAACTGTTTTTT. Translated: CSVEGQGEKLFF.

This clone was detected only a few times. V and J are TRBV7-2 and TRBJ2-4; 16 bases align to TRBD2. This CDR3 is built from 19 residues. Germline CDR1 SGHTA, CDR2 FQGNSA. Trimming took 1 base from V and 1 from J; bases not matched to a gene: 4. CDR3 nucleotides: TGTGCCAGCAGCTTAGGGCCGGGACTAGCGGGGGGGGCCAAAAACATTCAGTACTTC. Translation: CASSLGPGLAGGAKNIQYF.

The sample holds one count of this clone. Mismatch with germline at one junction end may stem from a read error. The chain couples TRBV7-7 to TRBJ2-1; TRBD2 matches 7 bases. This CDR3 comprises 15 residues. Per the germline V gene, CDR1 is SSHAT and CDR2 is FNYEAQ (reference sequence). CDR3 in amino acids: CASSLGLAAANEQFF. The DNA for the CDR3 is TGTGCTAGCAGCTTAGGGCTAGCGGCTGCCAATGAGCAGTTCTTC.

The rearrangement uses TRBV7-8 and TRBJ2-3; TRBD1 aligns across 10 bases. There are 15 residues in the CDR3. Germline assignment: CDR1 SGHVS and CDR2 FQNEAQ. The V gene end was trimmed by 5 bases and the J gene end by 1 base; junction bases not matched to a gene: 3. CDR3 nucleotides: TGTGCCAGCAGCCGACAGGGGGCTCGCACAGATACGCAGTATTTT. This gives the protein CASSRQGARTDTQYF.

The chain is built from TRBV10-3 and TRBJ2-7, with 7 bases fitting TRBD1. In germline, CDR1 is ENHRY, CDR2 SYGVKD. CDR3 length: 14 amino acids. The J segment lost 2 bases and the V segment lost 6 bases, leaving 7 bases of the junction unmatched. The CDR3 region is CAIRDGTVAYEQYF. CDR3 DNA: TGTGCCATCAGGGACGGGACAGTTGCCTACGAGCAGTACTTC.

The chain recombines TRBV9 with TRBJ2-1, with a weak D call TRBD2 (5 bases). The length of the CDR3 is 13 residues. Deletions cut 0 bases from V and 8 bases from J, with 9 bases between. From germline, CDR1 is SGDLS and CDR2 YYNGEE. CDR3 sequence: CASSVGGFDEQFF. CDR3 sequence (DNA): TGTGCCAGCAGCGTAGGAGGGTTCGATGAGCAGTTCTTC.

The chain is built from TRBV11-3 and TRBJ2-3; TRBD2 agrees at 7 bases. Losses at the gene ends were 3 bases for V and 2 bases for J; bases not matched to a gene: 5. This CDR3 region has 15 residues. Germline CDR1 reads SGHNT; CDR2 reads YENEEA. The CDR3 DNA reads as TGTGCCAGCAGCTTCAGCGGGGAGACCACAGATACGCAGTATTTT. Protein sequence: CASSFSGETTDTQYF.

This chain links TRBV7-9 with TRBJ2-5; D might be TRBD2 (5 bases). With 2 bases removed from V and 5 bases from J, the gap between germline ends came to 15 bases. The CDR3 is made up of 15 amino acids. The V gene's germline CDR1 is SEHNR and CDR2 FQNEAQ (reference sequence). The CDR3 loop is CASSLRWEPQETQYF. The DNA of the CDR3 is TGTGCCAGCAGCTTAAGGTGGGAGCCTCAGGAGACCCAGTACTTC.

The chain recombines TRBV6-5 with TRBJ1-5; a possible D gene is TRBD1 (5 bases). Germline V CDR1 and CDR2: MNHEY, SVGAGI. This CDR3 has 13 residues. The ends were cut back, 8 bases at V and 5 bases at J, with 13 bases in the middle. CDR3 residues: CASGAGRDQPQHF. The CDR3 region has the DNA TGTGCCAGCGGGGCTGGTCGGGATCAGCCCCAGCATTTT.

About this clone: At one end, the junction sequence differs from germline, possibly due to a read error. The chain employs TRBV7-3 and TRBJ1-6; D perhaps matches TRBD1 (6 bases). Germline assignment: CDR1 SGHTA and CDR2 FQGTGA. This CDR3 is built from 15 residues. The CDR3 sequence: CASSFRGGGHSPLRF. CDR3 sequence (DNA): TGTGCCAGCAGCTTTCGGGGAGGGGGTCATTCACCCCTCCGCTTT.